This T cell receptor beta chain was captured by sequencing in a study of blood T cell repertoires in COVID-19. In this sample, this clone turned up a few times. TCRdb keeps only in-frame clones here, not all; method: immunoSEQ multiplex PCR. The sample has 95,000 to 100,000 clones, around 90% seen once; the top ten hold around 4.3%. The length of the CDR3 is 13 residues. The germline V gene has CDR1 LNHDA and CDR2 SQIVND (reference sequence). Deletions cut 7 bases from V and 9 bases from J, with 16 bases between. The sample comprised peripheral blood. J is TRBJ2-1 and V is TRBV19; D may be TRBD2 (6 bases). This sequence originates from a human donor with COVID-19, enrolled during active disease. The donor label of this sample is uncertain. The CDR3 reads CASTFSGEGEQFF. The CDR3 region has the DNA TGTGCCAGTACCTTTTCGGGGGAAGGTGAGCAGTTCTTC.